These T cell receptor beta chains were read from a single sample in a study of blood T cell repertoires in COVID-19. TCRdb's copy holds only in-frame clones and misses some; the assay was immunoSEQ multiplex PCR. There are a few hundred thousand clones in the sample; roughly 80% occur only once, and approximately 3.2% lies in the top ten. Sequencing was done on a sample of peripheral blood. The receptors here all came from a woman younger than 30 with acute or convalescent COVID-19. Both conserved end residues are part of each CDR3. Clone size is shown for a subset of rows, as once, few, many or a class of expanded clone.

j_call clone_size v_call cdr3_aa
TRBJ2-1 few TRBV11-3 CASSPGTSGYNEQFF
TRBJ1-3 once TRBV28 CATTPGELPGNTIYF
TRBJ1-5 - TRBV19 CASRAPGQGLFGNQPQHF
TRBJ2-3 - TRBV28 CASSLARGSTDTQYF
TRBJ2-1 - TRBV30 CAWWTGSGNEQFF
TRBJ1-2 few TRBV5-4 CASNRQGTNYGYTF
TRBJ1-2 - TRBV6-5 CASSYSPPGGDGYTF
TRBJ1-5 - TRBV6-5 CASSDGQGGQPQHF
TRBJ2-7 - TRBV4-3 CASSRDRGAYEQYF
TRBJ1-2 - TRBV4-3 CASSQDWGGGDGYTF
TRBJ2-1 - TRBV6-1 CASSEWAANEQFF
TRBJ1-1 once TRBV3-1/TRBV3-2 CASSLPRTGGVMNTEAFF
TRBJ2-2 - TRBV5-1 CASSDINGGELFF
TRBJ2-4 - TRBV5-1 CASSAGTDVYKNIQYF
TRBJ2-7 - TRBV4-3 CASSQELRLAGIYEQYF
TRBJ2-3 - TRBV24-1 CATSDTGTGPTDTQYF
TRBJ2-3 - TRBV18 CASSYGTSAFGDTQYF
TRBJ1-2 - TRBV7-2 CASSTVAGYTF
TRBJ1-5 - TRBV27 CASSLRTGAQGSNQPQHF
TRBJ2-5 - TRBV7-9 CASSLGGSLGSGETQYF
TRBJ2-6 few TRBV18 CASSPGQGRPGANVLTF
TRBJ1-3 - TRBV4-3 CASSRAGANSGNTIYF
TRBJ1-2 once TRBV7-2 CASSPQDSGFYGYTF
TRBJ2-1 - TRBV5-1 CASSLDGVNNEQFF
TRBJ1-2 - TRBV6-6 CASTPNPRVNYGYTF
TRBJ2-7 - TRBV6-5 CASSPGTGRSEQYF
TRBJ1-3 once TRBV5-6 CASSRQGGWDFSGNTIYF
TRBJ2-7 - TRBV12-3/TRBV12-4 CASSGGIEQYF
TRBJ2-7 - TRBV7-2 CASSPGLAGSYEQYF
TRBJ1-1 - TRBV10-2 CASRGQGSGEAFF
TRBJ2-5 - TRBV18 CASSPAAGPETQYF
TRBJ2-5 - TRBV7-2 CASSRGGAGETQYF
TRBJ1-2 - TRBV7-9 CASSSTLGGGYTF
TRBJ2-7 once TRBV10-3 CAISGQGAAYEQYF
TRBJ2-5 - TRBV29-1 CSVEDWGGKETQYF
TRBJ2-5 - TRBV30 CAWMRGWAQETQYF
TRBJ2-7 - TRBV10-3 CAINRTSGAYEQYF
TRBJ2-1 - TRBV4-2 CASSQGLAGLSYNEQFF
TRBJ1-3 - TRBV11-2 CASTAGNTIYF
TRBJ2-1 - TRBV12-3/TRBV12-4 CASSSSGREQFF
TRBJ1-2 - TRBV7-2 CASSLAGSPNYGYTF